This T cell receptor beta chain is drawn from a study of T cells after yellow fever vaccination. Study results and limitations: Post-booster samples contained most primary-vaccination clones (approximately 96% CD4, approximately 88% CD8).

Points on this clonotype: The antigen is unknown.

TCRdb passed the 5' RACE reads through MiXCR, listing each CDR3 protein once. The sample lists 300,000 to 350,000 distinct CDR3 sequences, around 3.9% occurring once. The sequence was collected from a young man who received the YFV17D yellow fever vaccine. Material: PBMCs, obtained 5 days after the yellow fever booster vaccination.

This CDR3 is CSARQPGGAYNEQFF. In nucleotides, the CDR3 is TGCAGTGCTAGACAACCAGGGGGGGCCTACAATGAGCAGTTCTTC. The rearrangement uses TRBV20-1 and TRBJ2-1, with D perhaps given as TRBD1 or TRBD2 (7 bases each). Trimming removed 2 bases from V and 2 bases from J, with 13 bases in between. The CDR3 consists of 15 residues. Germline V gene sequence: CDR1 DFQATT, CDR2 SNEGSKA (reference sequence).